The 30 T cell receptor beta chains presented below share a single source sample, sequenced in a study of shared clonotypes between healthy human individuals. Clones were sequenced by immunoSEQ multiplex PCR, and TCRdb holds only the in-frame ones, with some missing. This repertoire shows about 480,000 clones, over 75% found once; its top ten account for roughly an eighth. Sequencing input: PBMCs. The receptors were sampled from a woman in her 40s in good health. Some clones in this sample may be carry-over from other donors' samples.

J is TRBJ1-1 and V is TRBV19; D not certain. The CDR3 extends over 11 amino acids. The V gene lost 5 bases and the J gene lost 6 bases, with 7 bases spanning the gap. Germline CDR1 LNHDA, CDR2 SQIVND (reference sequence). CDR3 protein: CASSAVAEAFF. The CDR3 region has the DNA TGTGCCAGTAGTGCCGTAGCTGAAGCTTTCTTT.

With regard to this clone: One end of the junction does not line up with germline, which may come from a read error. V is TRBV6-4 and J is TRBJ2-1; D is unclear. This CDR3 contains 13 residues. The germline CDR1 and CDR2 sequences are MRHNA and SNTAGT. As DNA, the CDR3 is TGTGCCAGCAGTGACGACTCCCACAATGAGCAGTTCTTC. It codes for CASSDDSHNEQFF.

CDR3 in DNA: TGTGCCAGCAGCTTAGGGCAGGGGCCGGGCGCAGAGACCCAGTACTTC. Protein sequence: CASSLGQGPGAETQYF. The chain combines TRBV11-1 with TRBJ2-5; TRBD1 is a possible D gene (6 bases). V was shortened by 1 base and J by 4 bases, with 16 bases between the two germline ends. The CDR3 contains 16 residues. The germline gives CDR1 SGHAT, CDR2 FQDESV (reference sequence).

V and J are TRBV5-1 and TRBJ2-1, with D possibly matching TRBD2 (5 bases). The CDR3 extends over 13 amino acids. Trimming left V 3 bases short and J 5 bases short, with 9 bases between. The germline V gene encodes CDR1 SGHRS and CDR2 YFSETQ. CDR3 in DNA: TGCGCCAGCAGCTACGGACTCAACAATGAGCAGTTCTTC. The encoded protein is CASSYGLNNEQFF.

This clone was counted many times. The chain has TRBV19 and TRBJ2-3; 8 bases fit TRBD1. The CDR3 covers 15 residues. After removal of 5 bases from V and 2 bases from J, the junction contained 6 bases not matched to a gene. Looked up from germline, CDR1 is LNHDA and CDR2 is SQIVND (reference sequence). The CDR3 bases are TGTGCCAGTAGTTTTGACAGGGGCTCCACAGATACGCAGTATTTT. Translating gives CASSFDRGSTDTQYF.

The CDR3 DNA reads as TGTGCCAGCAGCTTAGCAGGTCTACCCGGGGAGACCCAGTACTTC. As protein: CASSLAGLPGETQYF. This chain links TRBV7-2 with TRBJ2-5; no definite D call. Germline V gives CDR1 SGHTA, CDR2 FQGNSA. The CDR3 totals 15 residues. Trimming shortened V by 0 bases and J by 5 bases, and 13 bases separated the two germline ends.

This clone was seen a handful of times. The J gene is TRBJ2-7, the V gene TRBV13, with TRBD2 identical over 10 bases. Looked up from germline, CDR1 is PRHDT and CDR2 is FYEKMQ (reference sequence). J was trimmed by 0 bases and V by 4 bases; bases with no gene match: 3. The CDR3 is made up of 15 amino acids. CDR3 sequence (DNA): TGTGCCAGCAGCTCTTCTAGCGGGGGCTCCTACGAGCAGTACTTC. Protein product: CASSSSSGGSYEQYF.

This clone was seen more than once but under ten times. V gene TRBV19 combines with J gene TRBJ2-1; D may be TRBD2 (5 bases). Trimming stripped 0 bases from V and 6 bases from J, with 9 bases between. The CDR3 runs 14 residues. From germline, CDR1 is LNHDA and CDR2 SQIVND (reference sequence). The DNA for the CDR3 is TGTGCCAGTAGTATAGACGGAGGTCTCAATGAGCAGTTCTTC. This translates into CASSIDGGLNEQFF.

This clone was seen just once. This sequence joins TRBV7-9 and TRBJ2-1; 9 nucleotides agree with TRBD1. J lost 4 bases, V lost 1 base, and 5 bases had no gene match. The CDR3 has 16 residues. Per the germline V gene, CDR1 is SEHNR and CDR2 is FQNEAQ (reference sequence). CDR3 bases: TGTGCCAGCAGCTTAGTCGGGACAGGGATGTACAATGAGCAGTTCTTC. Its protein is CASSLVGTGMYNEQFF.

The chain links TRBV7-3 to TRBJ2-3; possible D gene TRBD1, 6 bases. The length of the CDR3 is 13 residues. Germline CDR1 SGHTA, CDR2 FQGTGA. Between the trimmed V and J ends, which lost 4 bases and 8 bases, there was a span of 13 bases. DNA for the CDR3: TGTGCCAGCAGCTCGACTATAGGGGGTACGCAGTATTTT. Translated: CASSSTIGGTQYF.

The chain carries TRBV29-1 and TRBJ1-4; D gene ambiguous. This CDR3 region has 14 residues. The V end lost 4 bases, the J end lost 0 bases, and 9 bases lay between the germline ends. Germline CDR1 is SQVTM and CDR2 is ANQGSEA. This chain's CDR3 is CSVADQATNEKLFF. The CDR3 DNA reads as TGCAGCGTTGCCGACCAAGCAACTAATGAAAAACTGTTTTTT.

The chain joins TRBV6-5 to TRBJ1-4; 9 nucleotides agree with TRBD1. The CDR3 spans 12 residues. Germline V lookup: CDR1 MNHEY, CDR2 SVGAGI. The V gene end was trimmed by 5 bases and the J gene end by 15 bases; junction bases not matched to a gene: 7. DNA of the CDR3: TGTGCCAGCAGTCCGGGGGGACAGGGCGTGTTTTTT. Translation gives CASSPGGQGVFF.

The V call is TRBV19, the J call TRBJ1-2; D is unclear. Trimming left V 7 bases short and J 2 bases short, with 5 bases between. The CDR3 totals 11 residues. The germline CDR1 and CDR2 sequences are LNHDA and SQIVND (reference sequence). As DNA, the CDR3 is TGTGCCAGTACCAAGAACTATGGCTACACCTTC. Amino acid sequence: CASTKNYGYTF.

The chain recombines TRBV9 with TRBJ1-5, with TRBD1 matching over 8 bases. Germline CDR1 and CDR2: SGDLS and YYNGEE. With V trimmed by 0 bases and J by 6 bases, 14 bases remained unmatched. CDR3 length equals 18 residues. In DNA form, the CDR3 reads TGTGCCAGCAGCGTAGCCTCCCCGGACAGGGTCCCTCCTCAGCCCCAGCATTTT. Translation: CASSVASPDRVPPQPQHF.

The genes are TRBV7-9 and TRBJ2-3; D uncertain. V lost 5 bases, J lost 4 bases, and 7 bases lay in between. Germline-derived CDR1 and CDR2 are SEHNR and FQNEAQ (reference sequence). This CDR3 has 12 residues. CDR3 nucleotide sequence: TGTGCCAGCAGCCCACCTCCAGATACGCAGTATTTT. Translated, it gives CASSPPPDTQYF.

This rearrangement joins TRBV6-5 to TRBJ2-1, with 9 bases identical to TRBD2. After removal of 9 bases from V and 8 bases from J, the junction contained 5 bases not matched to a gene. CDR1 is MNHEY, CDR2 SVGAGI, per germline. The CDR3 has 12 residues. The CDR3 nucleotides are TGTGCCAGTTCTCGCGGGGGGGATGAGCAGTTCTTC. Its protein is CASSRGGDEQFF.

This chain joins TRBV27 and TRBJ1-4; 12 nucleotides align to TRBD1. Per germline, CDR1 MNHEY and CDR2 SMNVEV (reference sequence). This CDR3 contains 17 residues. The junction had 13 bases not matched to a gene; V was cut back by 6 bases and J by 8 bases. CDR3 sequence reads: CASRRGTGGAGPEKLFF. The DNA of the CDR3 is TGTGCCAGCAGAAGGGGGACAGGGGGCGCTGGACCCGAAAAACTGTTTTTT.

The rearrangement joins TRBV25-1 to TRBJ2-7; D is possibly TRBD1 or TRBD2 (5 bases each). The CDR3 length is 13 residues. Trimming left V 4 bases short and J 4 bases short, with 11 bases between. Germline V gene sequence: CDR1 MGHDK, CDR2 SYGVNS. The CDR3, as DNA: TGTGCCAGCAGTGTCGGGGCGCCGTACGAGCAGTACTTC. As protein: CASSVGAPYEQYF.

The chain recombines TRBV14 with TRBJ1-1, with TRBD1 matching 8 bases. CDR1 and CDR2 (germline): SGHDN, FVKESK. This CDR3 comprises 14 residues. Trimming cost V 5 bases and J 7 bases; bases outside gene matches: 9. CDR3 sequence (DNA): TGTGCCAGCAGCAGGGTGACAGGGGTTGTTGAAGCTTTCTTT. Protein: CASSRVTGVVEAFF. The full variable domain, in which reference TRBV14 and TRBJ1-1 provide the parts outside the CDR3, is EAGVTQFPSHSVIEKGQTVTLRCDPISGHDNLYWYRRVMGKEIKFLLHFVKESKQDESGMPNNRFLAERTGGTYSTLKVQPAELEDSGVYFCASSRVTGVVEAFFGQGTRLTVV.

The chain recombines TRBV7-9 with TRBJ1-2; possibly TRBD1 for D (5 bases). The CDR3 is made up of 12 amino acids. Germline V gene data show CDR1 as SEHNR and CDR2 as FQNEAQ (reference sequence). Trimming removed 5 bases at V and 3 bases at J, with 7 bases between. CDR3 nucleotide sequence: TGTGCCAGCAGCCGGGACGACTATGGCTACACCTTC. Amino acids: CASSRDDYGYTF.

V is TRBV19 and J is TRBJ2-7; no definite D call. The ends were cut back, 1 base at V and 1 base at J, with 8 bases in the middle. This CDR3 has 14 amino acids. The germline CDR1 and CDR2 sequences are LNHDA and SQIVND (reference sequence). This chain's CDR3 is CASSIGPASYEQYF. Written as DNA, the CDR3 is TGTGCCAGTAGTATAGGGCCAGCTTCCTACGAGCAGTACTTC. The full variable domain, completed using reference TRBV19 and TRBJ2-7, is DGGITQSPKYLFRKEGQNVTLSCEQNLNHDAMYWYRQDPGQGLRLIYYSQIVNDFQKGDIAEGYSVSREKKESFPLTVTSAQKNPTAFYLCASSIGPASYEQYFGPGTRLTVT.

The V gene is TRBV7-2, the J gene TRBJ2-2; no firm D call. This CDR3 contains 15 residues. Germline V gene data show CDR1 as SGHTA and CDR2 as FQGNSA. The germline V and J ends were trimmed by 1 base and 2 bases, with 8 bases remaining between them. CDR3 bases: TGTGCCAGCAGCTTAGTAGTCGGAAACACCGGGGAGCTGTTTTTT. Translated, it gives CASSLVVGNTGELFF.

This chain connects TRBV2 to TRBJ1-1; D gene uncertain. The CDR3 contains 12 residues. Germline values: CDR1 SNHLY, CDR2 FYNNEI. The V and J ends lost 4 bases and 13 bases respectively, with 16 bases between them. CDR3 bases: TGTGCCAGCAGTGTAAACAATCTGCTTGGTTTCTTT. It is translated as CASSVNNLLGFF.

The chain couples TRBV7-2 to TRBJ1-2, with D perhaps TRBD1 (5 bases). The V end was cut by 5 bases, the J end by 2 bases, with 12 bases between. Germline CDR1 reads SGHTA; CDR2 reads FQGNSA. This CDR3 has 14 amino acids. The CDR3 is CASSTTGVNYGYTF. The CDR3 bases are TGTGCCAGCAGCACAACGGGGGTCAACTATGGCTACACCTTC.

The CDR3 reads CAWSVGGPETQYF. The CDR3 nucleotides read TGTGCCTGGAGTGTAGGGGGGCCGGAGACCCAGTACTTC. The chain uses TRBV30 and TRBJ2-5, with D perhaps given as TRBD1 or TRBD2 (6 bases each). The CDR3 runs to 13 residues. Germline assignment: CDR1 GTSNPN and CDR2 SVGIG (reference sequence). The V end was cut by 0 bases, the J end by 5 bases, with 10 bases between.

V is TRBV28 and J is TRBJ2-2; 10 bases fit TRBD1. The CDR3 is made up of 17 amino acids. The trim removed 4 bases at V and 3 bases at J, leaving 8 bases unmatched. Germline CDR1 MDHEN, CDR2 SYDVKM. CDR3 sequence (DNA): TGTGCCAGCAGTTCCGTGCCCGGGACAGGGGACACCGGGGAGCTGTTTTTT. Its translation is CASSSVPGTGDTGELFF.

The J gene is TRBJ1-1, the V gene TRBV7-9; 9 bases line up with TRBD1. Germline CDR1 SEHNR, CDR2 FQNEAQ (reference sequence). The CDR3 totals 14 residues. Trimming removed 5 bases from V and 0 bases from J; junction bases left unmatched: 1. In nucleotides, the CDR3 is TGTGCCAGCAGCCGGACAGGGGTGAACACTGAAGCTTTCTTT. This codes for CASSRTGVNTEAFF.

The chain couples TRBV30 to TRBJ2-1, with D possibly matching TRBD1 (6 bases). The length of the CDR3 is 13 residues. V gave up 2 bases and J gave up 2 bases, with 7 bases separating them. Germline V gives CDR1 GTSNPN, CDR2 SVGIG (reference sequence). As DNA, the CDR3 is TGTGCCTGGAGTCAGGGGCCCTACAATGAGCAGTTCTTC. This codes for CAWSQGPYNEQFF.

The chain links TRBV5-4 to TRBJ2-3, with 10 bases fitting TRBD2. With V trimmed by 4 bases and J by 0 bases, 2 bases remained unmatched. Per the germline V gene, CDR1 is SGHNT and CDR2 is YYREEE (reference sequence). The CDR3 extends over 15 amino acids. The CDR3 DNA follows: TGTGCCAGCAGCGCGACTAGCGGGAGCACAGATACGCAGTATTTT. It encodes CASSATSGSTDTQYF.

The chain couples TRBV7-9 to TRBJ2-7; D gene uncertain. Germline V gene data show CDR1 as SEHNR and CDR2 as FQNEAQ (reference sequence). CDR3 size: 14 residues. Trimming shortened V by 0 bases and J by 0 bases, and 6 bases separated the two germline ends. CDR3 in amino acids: CASSLAGDSYEQYF. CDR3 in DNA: TGTGCCAGCAGCTTAGCGGGCGACTCCTACGAGCAGTACTTC.